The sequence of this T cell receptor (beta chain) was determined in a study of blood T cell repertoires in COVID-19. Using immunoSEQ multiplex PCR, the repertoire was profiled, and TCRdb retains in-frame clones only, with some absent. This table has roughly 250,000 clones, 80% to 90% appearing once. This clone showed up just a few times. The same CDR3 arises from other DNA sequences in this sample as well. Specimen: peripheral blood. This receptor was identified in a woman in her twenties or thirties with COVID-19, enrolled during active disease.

This CDR3 reads CASSQAYNSPLHF. The DNA for the CDR3 is TGTGCCAGCAGCCAAGCTTATAATTCACCCCTCCACTTT. The genes are TRBV4-2 and TRBJ1-6; D gene uncertain. V lost 1 base and J lost 4, with 2 bases in between. This CDR3 spans 13 amino acids. Germline V CDR1 and CDR2: LGHNA, YNFKEQ.